The source of this TCR beta chain is a study of cytotoxic CD8 clonotypes in ibrutinib-treated CLL. The wider study: Collecting the response samples happened after a median 12 months of treatment, with a range of 6 to 36. General observations from the study: Against age-matched healthy donors, baseline clonality ran higher and tracked circulating CD8+ T-cell counts. Sustained-remission and progressing patients diverged in sampling times. Clonality climbed at ibrutinib response, then dropped toward baseline at progression.

Points on this clone: Its antigen is currently unknown.

Generated by immunoSEQ multiplex PCR, the TCRdb table keeps only in-frame clones and is missing some. Among 40,000 or so clones listed, 60% to 80% were seen once. The CDR3 covers 16 residues. Germline V gene sequence: CDR1 SGHRS, CDR2 YFSETQ. V gave up 3 bases and J gave up 1 base; unmatched junction bases: 5. This TCR derives from a human donor with chronic lymphocytic leukemia. The material was PBMCs, obtained after 24 months of ibrutinib treatment. The chain is built from TRBV5-1 and TRBJ2-5, with 11 bases matching TRBD2. Written as DNA, the CDR3 is TGCGCCAGCAGCTACCCTAGCGGGAGGTCCCAAGAGACCCAGTACTTC. The encoded protein is CASSYPSGRSQETQYF.